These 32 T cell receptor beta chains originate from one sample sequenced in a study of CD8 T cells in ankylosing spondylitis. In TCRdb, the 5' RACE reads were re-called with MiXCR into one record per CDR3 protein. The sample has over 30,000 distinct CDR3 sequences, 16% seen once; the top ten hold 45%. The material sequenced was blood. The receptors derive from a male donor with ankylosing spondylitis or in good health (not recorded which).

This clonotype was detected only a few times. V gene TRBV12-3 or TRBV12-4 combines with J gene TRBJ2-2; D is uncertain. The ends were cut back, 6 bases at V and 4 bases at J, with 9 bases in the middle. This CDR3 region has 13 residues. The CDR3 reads CASRPTVTGELFF. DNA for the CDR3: TGTGCCAGCAGACCAACCGTCACCGGGGAGCTGTTTTTT.

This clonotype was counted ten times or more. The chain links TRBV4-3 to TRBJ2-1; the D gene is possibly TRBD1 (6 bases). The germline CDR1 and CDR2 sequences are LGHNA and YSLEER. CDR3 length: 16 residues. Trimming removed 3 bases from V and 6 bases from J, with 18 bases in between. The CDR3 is CASSQATGSLGNEQFF. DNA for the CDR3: TGCGCCAGCAGCCAGGCTACAGGGAGCCTGGGCAATGAGCAGTTCTTC.

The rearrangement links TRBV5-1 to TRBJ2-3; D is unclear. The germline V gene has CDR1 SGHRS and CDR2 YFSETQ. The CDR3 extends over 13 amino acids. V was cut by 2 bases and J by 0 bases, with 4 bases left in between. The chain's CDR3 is CASSFYSTDTQYF. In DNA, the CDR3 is TGCGCCAGCAGCTTCTACAGCACAGATACGCAGTATTTT.

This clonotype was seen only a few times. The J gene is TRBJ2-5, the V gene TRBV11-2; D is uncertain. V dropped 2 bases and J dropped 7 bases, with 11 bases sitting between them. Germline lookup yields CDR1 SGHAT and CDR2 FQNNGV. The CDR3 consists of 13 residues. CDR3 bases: TGTGCCAGCAGCTTAAAGGGCGTTGTGACCCAGTACTTC. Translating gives CASSLKGVVTQYF.

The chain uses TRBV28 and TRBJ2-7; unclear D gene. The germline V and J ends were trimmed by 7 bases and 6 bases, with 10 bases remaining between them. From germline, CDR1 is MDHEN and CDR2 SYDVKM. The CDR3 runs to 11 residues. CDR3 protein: CASTLKGEQYF. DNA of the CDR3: TGTGCCAGCACCCTGAAGGGCGAGCAGTACTTC.

CDR3 sequence: CASSLGIGSNEKLFF. The CDR3 DNA reads TGTGCCAGCAGTTTAGGAATAGGGAGTAATGAAAAACTGTTTTTT. The chain couples TRBV28 to TRBJ1-4; D call uncertain. The CDR3 runs 15 residues. The germline CDR1 and CDR2 sequences are MDHEN and SYDVKM. The ends were cut back, 2 bases at V and 4 bases at J, with 11 bases in the middle.

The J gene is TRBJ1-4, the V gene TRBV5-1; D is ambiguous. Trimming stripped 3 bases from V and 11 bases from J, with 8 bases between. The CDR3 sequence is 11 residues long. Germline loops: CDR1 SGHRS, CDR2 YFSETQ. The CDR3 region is CASSYGEKLFF. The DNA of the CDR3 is TGCGCCAGCAGCTACGGCGAGAAACTGTTTTTT.

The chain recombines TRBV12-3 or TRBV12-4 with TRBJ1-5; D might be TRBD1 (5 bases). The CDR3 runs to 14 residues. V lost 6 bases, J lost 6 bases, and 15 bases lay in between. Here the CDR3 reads CASSRDSLRQPQHF. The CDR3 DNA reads TGTGCCAGCAGCCGCGACAGTTTGCGTCAGCCCCAGCATTTT.

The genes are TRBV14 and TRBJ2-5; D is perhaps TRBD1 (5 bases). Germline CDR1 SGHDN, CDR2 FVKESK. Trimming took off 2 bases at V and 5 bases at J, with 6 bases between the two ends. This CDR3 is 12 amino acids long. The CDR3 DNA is TGTGCCAGCAGCCAAAAGGGGGAGACCCAGTACTTC. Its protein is CASSQKGETQYF.

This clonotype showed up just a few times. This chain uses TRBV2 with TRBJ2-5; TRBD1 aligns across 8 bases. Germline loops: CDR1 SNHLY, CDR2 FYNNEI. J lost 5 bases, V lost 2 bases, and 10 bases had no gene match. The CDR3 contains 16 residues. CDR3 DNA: TGTGCCAGCAGTGAAAACAGGGGGGATTGGGCTGAGACCCAGTACTTC. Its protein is CASSENRGDWAETQYF.

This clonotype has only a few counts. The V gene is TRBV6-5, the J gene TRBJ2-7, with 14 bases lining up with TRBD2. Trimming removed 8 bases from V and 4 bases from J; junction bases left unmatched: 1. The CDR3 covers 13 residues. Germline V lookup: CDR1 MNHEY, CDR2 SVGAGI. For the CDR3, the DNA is TGTGCCAGCCGACTAGCGGGAGGGTACGAGCAGTACTTC. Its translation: CASRLAGGYEQYF.

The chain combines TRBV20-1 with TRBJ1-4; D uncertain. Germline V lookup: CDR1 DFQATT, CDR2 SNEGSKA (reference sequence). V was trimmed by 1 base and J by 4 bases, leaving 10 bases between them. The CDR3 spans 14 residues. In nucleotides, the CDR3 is TGCAGTGCTAGAGTACACGGCCGTAATGAAAAACTGTTTTTT. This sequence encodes CSARVHGRNEKLFF.

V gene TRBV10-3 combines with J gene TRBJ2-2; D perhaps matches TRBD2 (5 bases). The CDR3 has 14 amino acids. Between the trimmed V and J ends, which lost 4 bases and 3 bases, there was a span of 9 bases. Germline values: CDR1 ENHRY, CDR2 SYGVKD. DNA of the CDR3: TGTGCCATCAGTGTCGGGGTGGACACCGGGGAGCTGTTTTTT. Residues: CAISVGVDTGELFF.

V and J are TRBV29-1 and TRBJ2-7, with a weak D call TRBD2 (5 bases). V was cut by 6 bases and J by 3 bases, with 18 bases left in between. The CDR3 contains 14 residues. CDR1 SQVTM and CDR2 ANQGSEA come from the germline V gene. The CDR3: CSVGIGLALYEQYF. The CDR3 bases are TGCAGCGTCGGAATAGGGCTAGCCCTCTACGAGCAGTACTTC.

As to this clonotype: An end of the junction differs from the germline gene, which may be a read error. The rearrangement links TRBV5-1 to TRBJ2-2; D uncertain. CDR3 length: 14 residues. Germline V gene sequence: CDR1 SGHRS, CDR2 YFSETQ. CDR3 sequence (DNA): TGCACCAGCAGGCCGGTAGACAACACCGGGGAGCTGTTTTTT. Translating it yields CTSRPVDNTGELFF.

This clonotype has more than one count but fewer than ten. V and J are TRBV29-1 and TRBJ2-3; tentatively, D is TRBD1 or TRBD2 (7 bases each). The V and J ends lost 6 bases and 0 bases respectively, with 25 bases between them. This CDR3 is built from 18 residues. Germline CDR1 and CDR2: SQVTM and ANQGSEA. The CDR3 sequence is CSVGGTEGGFASTDTQYF. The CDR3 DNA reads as TGCAGCGTGGGAGGGACAGAGGGGGGCTTTGCTAGCACAGATACGCAGTATTTT.

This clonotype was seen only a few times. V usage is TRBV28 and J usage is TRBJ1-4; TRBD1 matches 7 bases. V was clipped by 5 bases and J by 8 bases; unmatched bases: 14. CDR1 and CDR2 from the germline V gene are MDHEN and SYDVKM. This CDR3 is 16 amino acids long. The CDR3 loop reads CASSTPRQGVMEKLFF. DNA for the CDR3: TGTGCCAGCAGTACTCCCCGACAGGGCGTAATGGAAAAACTGTTTTTT.

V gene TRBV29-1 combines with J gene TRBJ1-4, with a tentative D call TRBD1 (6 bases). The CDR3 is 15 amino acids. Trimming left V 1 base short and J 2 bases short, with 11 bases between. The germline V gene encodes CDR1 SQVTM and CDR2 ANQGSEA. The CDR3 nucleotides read TGCAGCGTTGAAGTCCCGGGGGCTACTAATGAAAAACTGTTTTTT. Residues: CSVEVPGATNEKLFF. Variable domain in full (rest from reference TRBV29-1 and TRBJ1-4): SAVISQKPSRDICQRGTSLTIQCQVDSQVTMMFWYRQQPGQSLTLIATANQGSEATYESGFVIDKFPISRPNLTFSTLTVSNMSPEDSSIYLCSVEVPGATNEKLFFGSGTQLSVL.

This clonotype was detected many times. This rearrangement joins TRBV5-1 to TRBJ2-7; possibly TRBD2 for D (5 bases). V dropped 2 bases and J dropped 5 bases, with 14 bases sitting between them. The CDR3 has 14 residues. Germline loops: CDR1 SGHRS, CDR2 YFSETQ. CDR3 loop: CASSFTGRTDEQYF. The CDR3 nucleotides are TGCGCCAGCAGCTTTACGGGGAGAACGGACGAGCAGTACTTC. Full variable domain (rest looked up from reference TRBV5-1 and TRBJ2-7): KAGVTQTPRYLIKTRGQQVTLSCSPISGHRSVSWYQQTPGQGLQFLFEYFSETQRNKGNFPGRFSGRQFSNSRSEMNVSTLELGDSALYLCASSFTGRTDEQYFGPGTRLTVT.

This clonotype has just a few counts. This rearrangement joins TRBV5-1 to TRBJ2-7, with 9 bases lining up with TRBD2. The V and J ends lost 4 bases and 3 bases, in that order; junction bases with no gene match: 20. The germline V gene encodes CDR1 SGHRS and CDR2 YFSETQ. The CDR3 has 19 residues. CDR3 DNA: TGCGCCAGCAGCCTGCCCCCGGGACTAGCTCCGCTATCTGGCTACGAGCAGTACTTC. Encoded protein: CASSLPPGLAPLSGYEQYF.

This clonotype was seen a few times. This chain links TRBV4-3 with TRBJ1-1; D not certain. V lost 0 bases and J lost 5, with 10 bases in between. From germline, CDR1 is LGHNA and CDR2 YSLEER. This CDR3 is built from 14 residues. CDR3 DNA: TGCGCCAGCAGCCAAGATTTCGGGGATACTGAAGCTTTCTTT. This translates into CASSQDFGDTEAFF.

Written as DNA, the CDR3 is TGTGCCAGCAGCTTAGATCGGCGGGAGTTTGGTGAGCAGTTCTTC. Its protein is CASSLDRREFGEQFF. This chain uses TRBV7-2 with TRBJ2-1; TRBD2 matches at 7 bases. The germline CDR1 and CDR2 sequences are SGHTA and FQGNSA. With 1 base clipped from V and 9 bases from J, the junction kept 9 bases outside the gene matches. CDR3 length: 15 residues.

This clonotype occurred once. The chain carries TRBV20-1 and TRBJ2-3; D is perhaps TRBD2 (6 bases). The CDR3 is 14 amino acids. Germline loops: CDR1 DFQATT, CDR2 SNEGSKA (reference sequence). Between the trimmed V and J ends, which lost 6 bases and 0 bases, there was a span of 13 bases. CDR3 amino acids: CSAPGRGSTDTQYF. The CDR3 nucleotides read TGCAGTGCGCCCGGGCGGGGAAGCACAGATACGCAGTATTTT.

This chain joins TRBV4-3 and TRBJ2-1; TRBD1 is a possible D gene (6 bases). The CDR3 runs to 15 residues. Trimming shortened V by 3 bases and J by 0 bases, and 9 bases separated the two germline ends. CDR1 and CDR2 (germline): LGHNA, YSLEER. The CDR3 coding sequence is TGCGCCAGCAGCCACAGGGGCGGCTCCTACAATGAGCAGTTCTTC. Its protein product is CASSHRGGSYNEQFF.

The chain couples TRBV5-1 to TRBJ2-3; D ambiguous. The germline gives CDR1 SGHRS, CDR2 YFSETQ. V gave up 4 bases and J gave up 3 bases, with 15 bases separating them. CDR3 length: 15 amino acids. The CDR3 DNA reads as TGCGCCAGCAGCCGAAGGACCCACGCGACAGATACGCAGTATTTT. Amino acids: CASSRRTHATDTQYF. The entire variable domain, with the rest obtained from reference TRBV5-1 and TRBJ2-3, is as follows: KAGVTQTPRYLIKTRGQQVTLSCSPISGHRSVSWYQQTPGQGLQFLFEYFSETQRNKGNFPGRFSGRQFSNSRSEMNVSTLELGDSALYLCASSRRTHATDTQYFGPGTRLTVL.

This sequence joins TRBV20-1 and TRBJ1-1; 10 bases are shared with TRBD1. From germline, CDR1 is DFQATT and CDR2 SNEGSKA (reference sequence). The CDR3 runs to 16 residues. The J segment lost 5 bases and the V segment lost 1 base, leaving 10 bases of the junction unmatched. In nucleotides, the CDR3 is TGCAGTGCTAGAGCGCCAATCGGACAGGGGGGTACTGAAGCTTTCTTT. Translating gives CSARAPIGQGGTEAFF.

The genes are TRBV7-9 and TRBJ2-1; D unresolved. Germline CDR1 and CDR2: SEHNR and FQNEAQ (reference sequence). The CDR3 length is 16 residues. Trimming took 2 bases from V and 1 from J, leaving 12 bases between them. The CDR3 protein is CASSLLGLTSYNEQFF. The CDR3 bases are TGTGCCAGCAGCTTATTGGGCTTAACTTCCTACAATGAGCAGTTCTTC.

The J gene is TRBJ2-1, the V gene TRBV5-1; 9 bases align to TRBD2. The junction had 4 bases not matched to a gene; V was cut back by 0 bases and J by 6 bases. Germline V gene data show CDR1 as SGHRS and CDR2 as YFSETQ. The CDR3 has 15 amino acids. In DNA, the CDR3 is TGCGCCAGCAGCTTGGATGGCGGGGGGGCCAATGAGCAGTTCTTC. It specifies CASSLDGGGANEQFF.

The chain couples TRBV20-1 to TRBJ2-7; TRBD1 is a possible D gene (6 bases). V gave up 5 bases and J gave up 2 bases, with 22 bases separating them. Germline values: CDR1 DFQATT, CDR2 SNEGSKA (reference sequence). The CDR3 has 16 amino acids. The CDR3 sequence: CSALHNTGRLTYEQYF. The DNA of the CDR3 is TGCAGTGCTTTACACAATACAGGGCGGCTGACCTACGAGCAGTACTTC.

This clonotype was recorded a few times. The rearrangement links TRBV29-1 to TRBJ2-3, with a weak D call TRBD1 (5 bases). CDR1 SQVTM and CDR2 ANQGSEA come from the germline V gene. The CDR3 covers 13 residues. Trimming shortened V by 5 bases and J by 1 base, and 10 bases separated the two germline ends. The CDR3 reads CSVSRAGTDTQYF. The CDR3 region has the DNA TGCAGCGTTTCCAGGGCTGGCACAGATACGCAGTATTTT.

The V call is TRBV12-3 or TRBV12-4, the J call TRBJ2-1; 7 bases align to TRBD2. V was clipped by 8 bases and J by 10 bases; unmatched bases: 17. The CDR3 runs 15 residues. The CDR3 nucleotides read TGTGCCAGCCGAACCCCGGGCGGCGGGAGATGGGAGCAGTTCTTC. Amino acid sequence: CASRTPGGGRWEQFF.

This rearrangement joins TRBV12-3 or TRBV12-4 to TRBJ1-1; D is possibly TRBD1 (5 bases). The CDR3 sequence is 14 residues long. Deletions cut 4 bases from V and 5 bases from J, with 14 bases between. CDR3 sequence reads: CASSSNRQRTEAFF. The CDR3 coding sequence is TGTGCCAGCAGTTCGAACCGACAGAGGACTGAAGCTTTCTTT.